This T cell receptor (beta chain) derives from a study of blood T cell repertoires in COVID-19. The overall study: Both acute and convalescent COVID-19 samples were obtained from the United States, Italy and Spain. From T cells, B-cell-depleted T cells, or PBMCs came the material, which was cDNA or gDNA.

The CDR3 length is 13 residues. The ends were cut back, 8 bases at V and 7 bases at J, with 15 bases in the middle. Germline CDR1 reads SGHRS; CDR2 reads YFSETQ. Measured with immunoSEQ multiplex PCR; TCRdb has only the in-frame clones, and not every one. This sample carries roughly 260,000 clones, about 88% of them seen once, and the ten largest clones take around 10%. Patients at the Seattle site were enrolled during active infection and followed longitudinally. This receptor was obtained from a woman in her 30s with COVID-19, enrolled during active disease. This sequence joins TRBV5-1 and TRBJ2-2; perhaps TRBD2 as D (6 bases). Material for sequencing was peripheral blood. The CDR3 protein is CASAPGLHGELFF. The CDR3 DNA reads as TGCGCCAGTGCCCCGGGACTTCACGGGGAGCTGTTTTTT.